The 29 T cell receptor beta chains listed next were all sequenced from one sample in a study of T cells after yellow fever vaccination. TCRdb re-derived calls from the 5' RACE reads in MiXCR, one entry per CDR3 protein. The top ten clones hold more than 12% of a sample with 600,000 to 750,000 distinct CDR3 sequences, 9% to 15% of them seen once. The sample in question was PBMCs, obtained on the day of the yellow fever booster vaccination. The receptors were gathered from a man under 40 who received the YFV17D yellow fever vaccine.

This clonotype was recorded many times. V usage is TRBV12-3 or TRBV12-4 and J usage is TRBJ2-1; D is possibly TRBD2 (5 bases). The CDR3 contains 13 residues. V shed 4 bases and J shed 4 bases, with 8 bases lying between them. The CDR3 DNA sequence: TGTGCCAGCAGTTCCGGACTGTACAATGAGCAGTTCTTC. Amino acids: CASSSGLYNEQFF.

A few counts support this clonotype. This chain links TRBV6-1 with TRBJ2-3; D not certain. The CDR3 runs to 15 residues. Germline values: CDR1 MNHNS, CDR2 SASEGT. Trimming left V 2 bases short and J 2 bases short, with 11 bases between. CDR3 DNA: TGTGCCAGCAGTGAAAAAAGGCTGGACACAGATACGCAGTATTTT. This codes for CASSEKRLDTDTQYF.

In its sample, this clonotype was seen a few times. The chain couples TRBV5-1 to TRBJ2-1; tentatively, D is TRBD1 (6 bases). Germline CDR1 SGHRS, CDR2 YFSETQ. V shed 0 bases and J shed 4 bases, with 14 bases lying between them. This CDR3 region has 16 residues. For the CDR3, the DNA is TGCGCCAGCAGCTTGGATTTGGAAGGGGGATACAATGAGCAGTTCTTC. Translation: CASSLDLEGGYNEQFF.

The rearrangement links TRBV14 to TRBJ2-1; D remains unclear. Germline assignment: CDR1 SGHDN and CDR2 FVKESK. V lost 4 bases to trimming and J lost 5 bases, with 6 bases between them. The CDR3 loop spans 12 amino acids. CDR3 region: CASSPINNEQFF. The DNA of the CDR3 is TGTGCCAGCAGCCCCATTAACAATGAGCAGTTCTTC.

The chain is built from TRBV6-2 or TRBV6-3 and TRBJ1-1; tentative D call: TRBD1 (5 bases). Trimming cost V 8 bases and J 11 bases, with 18 bases left between them. The CDR3 has 12 residues. Germline lookup yields CDR1 MNHEY and CDR2 SVGEGT. In DNA form, the CDR3 reads TGTGCCAGCGAGGGGAGGGGTCCCGTGGCTTTCTTT. This codes for CASEGRGPVAFF.

The chain recombines TRBV4-2 with TRBJ2-1; D may be TRBD1 (6 bases). Trimming took off 4 bases at V and 0 bases at J, with 13 bases between the two ends. Germline CDR1 is LGHNA and CDR2 is YNFKEQ. The CDR3 covers 16 residues. CDR3: CASSPGQLSSYNEQFF. CDR3 nucleotides: TGTGCCAGCAGCCCTGGACAGCTGAGCTCCTACAATGAGCAGTTCTTC.

This clonotype showed up just a few times. The chain recombines TRBV24-1 with TRBJ2-7; 7 nucleotides align to TRBD1. The V and J ends lost 3 bases and 2 bases, in that order; junction bases with no gene match: 0. The CDR3 is 13 residues long. CDR1 and CDR2 (germline): KGHDR, SFDVKD. CDR3 in amino acids: CATSDGTAYEQYF. CDR3 DNA: TGTGCCACCAGTGATGGGACAGCCTACGAGCAGTACTTC.

This clonotype was counted many times. The chain combines TRBV7-2 with TRBJ2-2; D is unclear. This CDR3 has 12 amino acids. The germline CDR1 and CDR2 sequences are SGHTA and FQGNSA. The V gene lost 1 base and the J gene lost 8 bases, with 5 bases spanning the gap. The CDR3, as DNA: TGTGCCAGCAGCTTAGAATTGGGGGAGCTGTTTTTT. Protein sequence: CASSLELGELFF.

The chain links TRBV20-1 to TRBJ2-7, with D possibly being TRBD2 (6 bases). Germline V lookup: CDR1 DFQATT, CDR2 SNEGSKA (reference sequence). The CDR3 spans 12 residues. Trimming removed 3 bases from V and 3 bases from J, with 9 bases in between. The CDR3: CSASGGNYEQYF. CDR3 bases: TGCAGTGCTAGTGGCGGGAACTACGAGCAGTACTTC.

Concerning this clonotype itself: It may be a read error: a sequence one base away is much more abundant. This chain joins TRBV18 and TRBJ2-3; D may be TRBD1 or TRBD2 (6 bases each). This CDR3 contains 17 residues. The germline V gene has CDR1 KGHSH and CDR2 LQKENI. The CDR3 protein is CASSPRGQGGSTDTQSF. The CDR3 nucleotides read TGTGCCAGCTCACCAAGGGGCCAAGGGGGGTCCACAGATACGCAGTCTTTT.

This sequence joins TRBV5-1 and TRBJ2-2, with 12 bases fitting TRBD2. This CDR3 region has 15 residues. After removal of 6 bases from V and 3 bases from J, the junction contained 3 bases not matched to a gene. CDR1 is SGHRS and CDR2 is YFSETQ in the germline V gene. The CDR3 DNA sequence: TGCGCCAGCACCCGACTAGCGGGAGACACCGGGGAGCTGTTTTTT. This codes for CASTRLAGDTGELFF.

On this clonotype itself: One junction end disagrees with the germline gene, perhaps due to a read error. The chain combines TRBV5-1 with TRBJ2-7; TRBD1 might be the D (6 bases). Germline lookup yields CDR1 SGHRS and CDR2 YFSETQ. The CDR3 contains 14 residues. CDR3 amino acids: CASSLEGTLYEQNF. In nucleotides, the CDR3 is TGCGCCAGCAGCTTGGAAGGGACACTCTACGAGCAGAACTTC.

The V call is TRBV7-9, the J call TRBJ2-7, with D maybe TRBD2 (7 bases). V was cut by 8 bases and J by 4 bases, with 21 bases left in between. The length of the CDR3 is 15 residues. CDR1 and CDR2 (germline): SEHNR, FQNEAQ (reference sequence). The CDR3 reads CASGSGGRALYEQYF. CDR3 bases: TGTGCCAGCGGATCGGGGGGCAGAGCTTTGTACGAGCAGTACTTC.

There are a few counts of this clonotype. This chain uses TRBV12-3 or TRBV12-4 with TRBJ2-7; 7 bases are a match to TRBD2. The J segment lost 5 bases and the V segment lost 3 bases, leaving 7 bases of the junction unmatched. This CDR3 is built from 14 residues. The CDR3 DNA follows: TGTGCCAGCAGTTTTATGGCGGGAGTCGACGAGCAGTACTTC. Translated: CASSFMAGVDEQYF.

The table lists this clonotype with a few counts. V usage is TRBV5-1 and J usage is TRBJ2-5; 9 nucleotides align to TRBD2. The CDR3 spans 15 residues. Trimming at V came to 4 bases and at J to 3 bases, leaving 7 bases not matched to a gene. Per the germline V gene, CDR1 is SGHRS and CDR2 is YFSETQ. CDR3 in amino acids: CASSLGTSREETQYF. The CDR3 DNA reads TGCGCCAGCAGCCTGGGGACTAGCCGTGAAGAGACCCAGTACTTC.

This clonotype was counted a few times. CDR3 DNA sequence: TGTGCCAGCAGCCTGCCCGGGCCTTTACGGAGGGAAAAACTGTTTTTT. Translation: CASSLPGPLRREKLFF. This chain connects TRBV11-2 to TRBJ1-4; D is unresolved. Trimming took 5 bases from V and 8 from J, leaving 21 bases between them. The CDR3 runs 16 residues. Germline CDR1 and CDR2: SGHAT and FQNNGV.

This clonotype was observed many times. The rearrangement joins TRBV28 to TRBJ2-7; a possible D gene is TRBD2 (6 bases). The CDR3 is 17 amino acids. Looked up from germline, CDR1 is MDHEN and CDR2 is SYDVKM. The germline V and J ends were trimmed by 7 bases and 6 bases, with 28 bases remaining between them. The CDR3 is CASMPHPRGTEYLEQYF. CDR3 nucleotides: TGTGCCAGCATGCCCCACCCTCGCGGGACGGAGTACCTCGAGCAGTACTTC. Full variable domain (rest looked up from reference TRBV28 and TRBJ2-7): DVKVTQSSRYLVKRTGEKVFLECVQDMDHENMFWYRQDPGLGLRLIYFSYDVKMKEKGDIPEGYSVSREKKERFSLILESASTNQTSMYLCASMPHPRGTEYLEQYFGPGTRLTVT.

The sample holds one count of this clonotype. The V gene is TRBV30, the J gene TRBJ2-7; 7 bases align to TRBD2. There are 14 residues in the CDR3. V lost 6 bases and J lost 5; bases outside the gene matches: 13. Germline V lookup: CDR1 GTSNPN, CDR2 SVGIG (reference sequence). Here the CDR3 DNA reads TGTGCCTGTTCCCGTGGGGGGGGGATTGACGAGCAGTACTTC. As protein: CACSRGGGIDEQYF.

V is TRBV9 and J is TRBJ2-5, with 10 bases lining up with TRBD2. The trim removed 0 bases at V and 1 base at J, leaving 3 bases unmatched. The CDR3 runs to 16 residues. The germline V gene has CDR1 SGDLS and CDR2 YYNGEE. CDR3 amino acids: CASSVAAGGPQETQYF. CDR3 bases: TGTGCCAGCAGCGTAGCAGCGGGAGGGCCCCAAGAGACCCAGTACTTC.

This chain connects TRBV10-2 to TRBJ2-7; 8 nucleotides match TRBD2. The V segment lost 7 bases and the J segment 3 bases; nucleotides outside the gene matches: 8. Germline lookup yields CDR1 WSHSY and CDR2 SAAADI. The CDR3 sequence is 14 residues long. The CDR3 protein is CASKGREAHYEQYF. Here the CDR3 DNA reads TGCGCCAGCAAGGGGCGGGAGGCCCACTACGAGCAGTACTTC.

This clonotype was seen a few times. This chain joins TRBV27 and TRBJ2-3; 7 bases align to TRBD2. Germline V CDR1 and CDR2: MNHEY, SMNVEV (reference sequence). This CDR3 spans 15 amino acids. Trimming took 5 bases from V and 2 from J; bases not matched to a gene: 7. DNA of the CDR3: TGTGCCAGCAGTCCCGGGACTACTAACACAGATACGCAGTATTTT. Protein sequence: CASSPGTTNTDTQYF.

The V gene is TRBV7-9, the J gene TRBJ1-4, with D perhaps TRBD1 (6 bases). Looked up from germline, CDR1 is SEHNR and CDR2 is FQNEAQ (reference sequence). The V end lost 1 base, the J end lost 6 bases, and 12 bases lay between the germline ends. The CDR3 has 15 amino acids. This CDR3 is CASSLGVTGYEKLFF. CDR3 nucleotide sequence: TGTGCCAGCAGCTTAGGCGTGACAGGCTATGAAAAACTGTTTTTT.

The chain combines TRBV7-2 with TRBJ1-2, with D tentatively TRBD1 (5 bases). The CDR3 length is 13 residues. V was trimmed by 10 bases and J by 2 bases, leaving 14 bases between them. Germline values: CDR1 SGHTA, CDR2 FQGNSA. CDR3 nucleotides: TGTGCCAATTCGCAGGGTTTGAACTATGGCTACACCTTC. Translating gives CANSQGLNYGYTF.

V is TRBV4-3 and J is TRBJ1-1; D may be TRBD1 (5 bases). The CDR3 spans 14 residues. The germline gives CDR1 LGHNA, CDR2 YSLEER. Between the trimmed V and J ends, which lost 0 bases and 5 bases, there was a span of 10 bases. DNA of the CDR3: TGCGCCAGCAGCCAAGATCAGGGAGGGACTGAAGCTTTCTTT. Translation: CASSQDQGGTEAFF.

This clonotype has more than one count but fewer than ten. The chain couples TRBV9 to TRBJ2-7; 8 bases map to TRBD2. Germline V gene sequence: CDR1 SGDLS, CDR2 YYNGEE. V lost 0 bases and J lost 2; bases outside the gene matches: 4. The CDR3 is 15 amino acids. CDR3 protein: CASSVDLSGTYEQYF. DNA of the CDR3: TGTGCCAGCAGCGTAGATCTTAGCGGGACCTACGAGCAGTACTTC.

This clonotype was detected many times. The gene calls are TRBV5-1 and TRBJ2-5; a possible D gene is TRBD2 (6 bases). In germline, CDR1 is SGHRS, CDR2 YFSETQ. V was clipped by 7 bases and J by 5 bases, with 15 bases between them. The CDR3 extends over 13 amino acids. The CDR3 here is CASRREPAETQYF. In DNA form, the CDR3 reads TGCGCCAGCCGCCGGGAGCCAGCGGAGACCCAGTACTTC.

The V gene is TRBV29-1, the J gene TRBJ2-3; 7 nucleotides match TRBD2. There are 13 residues in the CDR3. Looked up from germline, CDR1 is SQVTM and CDR2 is ANQGSEA. V lost 6 bases, J lost 2 bases, and 5 bases stayed unmatched. This CDR3 reads CSVQRDPTDTQYF. The CDR3 DNA is TGCAGCGTACAGCGGGACCCCACAGATACGCAGTATTTT.

This clonotype appeared many times. This chain joins TRBV5-1 and TRBJ1-5; D call uncertain. Trimming took off 4 bases at V and 4 bases at J, with 9 bases between the two ends. The germline V gene encodes CDR1 SGHRS and CDR2 YFSETQ. The CDR3 consists of 13 residues. CDR3 bases: TGCGCCAGCAGCCCGGACGGGAATCAGCCCCAGCATTTT. This gives the protein CASSPDGNQPQHF.

This clonotype was seen many times. The genes are TRBV12-3 or TRBV12-4 and TRBJ2-5; D is tentatively TRBD1 or TRBD2 (5 bases each). The CDR3 spans 13 residues. The V and J ends lost 3 bases and 5 bases respectively, with 10 bases between them. This CDR3 is CASSFGGPETQYF. CDR3 DNA sequence: TGTGCCAGCAGTTTTGGGGGTCCGGAGACCCAGTACTTC.